This TCR beta chain emerged from a study of vaccination effects on CD4 cells after COVID-19. Study-level points and caveats: Vaccine-induced clones in healthy vaccinees cross-reacted with common cold coronaviruses in only 1 of 255 cases. Clones arising from infection and from vaccination showed marked clonal contraction late after vaccination.

Prior to sequencing, the ViraFEST assay stimulated PBMC with viral peptide pools, which expanded the antigen-specific CD4+ T cells. Investigators separated out CD4+ T cells once around 9 days of culture had passed. The healthy vaccine recipients, who had no prior SARS-CoV-2 infection, showed negative nucleocapsid antibodies. Replacing half the medium with IL-2 medium was done on days 3 and 7. Sequencing was performed with immunoSEQ multiplex PCR; in TCRdb, only in-frame clones are kept and a portion is missing. The table has tens of thousands of clones, 60% to 80% seen once. V lost 2 bases and J lost 3; bases outside the gene matches: 5. Germline V gene sequence: CDR1 KGHDR, CDR2 SFDVKD. The CDR3 covers 17 residues. This clone was picked up a small number of times. The target antigen is unknown.

The chain joins TRBV24-1 to TRBJ2-2; 10 bases fit TRBD1. The TCR originated in a human donor who received a COVID-19 vaccine. The sequences come from CD4+ T cells from PBMCs cultured with HCoV-NL63 spike peptides, collected before COVID-19 vaccination. The CDR3, as DNA: TGTGCCACCAGTGATTCAACCGGGACAGGGGACACCGGGGAGCTGTTTTTT. The encoded protein is CATSDSTGTGDTGELFF.